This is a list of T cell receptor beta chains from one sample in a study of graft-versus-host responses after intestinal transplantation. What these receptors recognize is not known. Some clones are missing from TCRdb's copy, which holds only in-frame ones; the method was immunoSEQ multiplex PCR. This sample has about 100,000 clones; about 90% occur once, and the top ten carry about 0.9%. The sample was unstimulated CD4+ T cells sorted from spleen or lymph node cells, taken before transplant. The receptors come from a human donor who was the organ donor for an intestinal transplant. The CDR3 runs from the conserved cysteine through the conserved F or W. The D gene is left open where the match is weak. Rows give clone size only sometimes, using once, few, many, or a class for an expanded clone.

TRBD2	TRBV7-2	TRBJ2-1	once	CASSSVQGGNEQFF	TGTGCCAGCAGCTCGGTCCAGGGAGGGAATGAGCAGTTCTTC
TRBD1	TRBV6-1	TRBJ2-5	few	CASDRDVTQYF	TGTGCCTCAGACAGGGATGTGACCCAGTACTTC
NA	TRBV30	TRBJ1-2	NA	CAWNRDDYGYTF	TGTGCCTGGAACAGGGATGACTATGGCTACACCTTC
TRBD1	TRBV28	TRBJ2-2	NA	CASSSGTGLAGELFF	TGTGCCAGCAGTTCGGGGACAGGGCTAGCGGGGGAGCTGTTTTTT
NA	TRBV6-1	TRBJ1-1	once	CASRPDIRIAFF	TGTGCCAGCAGACCGGACATCCGGATAGCTTTCTTT
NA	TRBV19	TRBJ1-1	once	CASSIYPGTKWNTEAFF	TGTGCCAGTAGTATCTATCCAGGGACCAAGTGGAACACTGAAGCTTTCTTT
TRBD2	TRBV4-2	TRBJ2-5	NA	CASSQGEAGGQETQYF	TGTGCCAGCAGCCAAGGAGAAGCGGGGGGACAAGAGACCCAGTACTTC
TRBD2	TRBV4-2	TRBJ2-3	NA	CASSRGSKRGDTDTQYF	TGTGCCAGCAGCAGAGGGTCGAAGCGGGGGGACACAGATACGCAGTATTTT
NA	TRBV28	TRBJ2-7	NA	CAVGGPYEQYF	TGTGCAGTCGGGGGGCCCTACGAGCAGTACTTC
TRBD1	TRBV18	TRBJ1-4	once	CASSRQGMGEKLFF	TGTGCCAGCTCGCGACAGGGTATGGGTGAAAAACTGTTTTTT
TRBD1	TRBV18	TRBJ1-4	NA	CASSLWDRENEKLFF	TGTGCCAGCTCACTTTGGGACAGGGAGAATGAAAAACTGTTTTTT
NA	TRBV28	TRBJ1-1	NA	CASSTDRREAFF	TGTGCCAGCAGTACCGACAGGCGGGAAGCTTTCTTT
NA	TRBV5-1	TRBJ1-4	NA	CASSLDLGAGEKLFF	TGCGCCAGCAGCTTGGATCTGGGGGCTGGGGAAAAACTGTTTTTT
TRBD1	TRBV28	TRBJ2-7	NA	CASTLGTGSYEQYF	TGTGCCAGCACCCTCGGGACAGGGTCCTACGAGCAGTACTTC
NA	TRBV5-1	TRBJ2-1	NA	CASSPDSYNEQFF	TGCGCCAGCAGCCCCGACAGTTACAATGAGCAGTTCTTC
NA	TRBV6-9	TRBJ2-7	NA	CASSYKGQGLHEQYF	TGTGCCAGCAGTTACAAGGGGCAGGGCTTACACGAGCAGTACTTC
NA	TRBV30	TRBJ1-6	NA	CACGRRNSPLHF	TGTGCCTGTGGACGGAGAAATTCACCCCTCCACTTT
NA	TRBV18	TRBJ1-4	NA	CASSPDLISTNEKLFF	TGTGCCAGCTCACCAGATCTGATTTCAACTAATGAAAAACTGTTTTTT
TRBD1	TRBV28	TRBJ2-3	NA	CASSPAGTGADTQYF	TGTGCCAGCAGTCCCGCCGGGACAGGGGCCGATACGCAGTATTTT
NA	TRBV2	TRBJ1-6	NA	CASSVLREVSPLHF	TGTGCCAGCAGTGTCCTCAGGGAAGTTTCACCCCTCCACTTT
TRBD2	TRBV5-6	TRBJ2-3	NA	CASSLTSGVRGTQYF	TGTGCCAGCAGCTTGACTAGCGGGGTTAGGGGTACGCAGTATTTT
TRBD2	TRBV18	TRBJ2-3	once	CASSAKGGVPDTQYF	TGTGCCAGCTCAGCGAAGGGAGGGGTGCCAGATACGCAGTATTTT
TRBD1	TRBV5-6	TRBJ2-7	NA	CASTFRGRGYEQYF	TGTGCCAGCACCTTCAGGGGGCGCGGGTACGAGCAGTACTTC
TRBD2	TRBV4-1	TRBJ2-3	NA	CASTRFPGRGGTTDTQYF	TGCGCCAGCACCCGCTTTCCTGGACGCGGGGGGACCACAGATACGCAGTATTTT
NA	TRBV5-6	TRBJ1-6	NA	CASSLMLAPIPLHF	TGTGCCAGCAGCTTGATGCTGGCACCCATACCCCTCCACTTT
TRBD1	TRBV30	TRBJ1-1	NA	CAWSFPRQGAFF	TGTGCCTGGAGTTTCCCGAGACAGGGTGCTTTCTTT
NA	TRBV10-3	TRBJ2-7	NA	CAISAGQPYSYEQYF	TGTGCCATCAGTGCCGGACAGCCTTACTCCTACGAGCAGTACTTC
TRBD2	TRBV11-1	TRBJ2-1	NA	CASSASSGGNLYNEQFF	TGTGCCAGCAGCGCTTCTAGCGGGGGGAATCTATACAATGAGCAGTTCTTC
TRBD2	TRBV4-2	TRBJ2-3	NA	CASSQGNGGEDTQYF	TGTGCCAGCAGCCAAGGAAACGGGGGGGAAGATACGCAGTATTTT
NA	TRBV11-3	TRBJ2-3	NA	CASSLGRSNTDTQYF	TGTGCCAGCAGCTTAGGGAGGAGCAACACAGATACGCAGTATTTT
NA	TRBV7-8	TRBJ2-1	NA	CASSTDRTYNEQFF	TGTGCCAGCAGCACTGACAGGACCTACAATGAGCAGTTCTTC
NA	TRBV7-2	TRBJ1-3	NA	CASSPSQGMRNTIYF	TGTGCCAGCAGCCCCAGTCAGGGAATGCGGAACACCATATATTTT
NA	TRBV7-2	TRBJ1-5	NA	CASSFNRDGAQHF	TGTGCCAGCAGCTTTAACAGGGATGGGGCCCAGCATTTT
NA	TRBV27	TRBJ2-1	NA	CASNLRLDSYNEQFF	TGTGCCAGCAACCTAAGACTTGATTCCTACAATGAGCAGTTCTTC
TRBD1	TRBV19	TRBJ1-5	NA	CASSLGQGVYQPQHF	TGTGCCAGTAGCCTTGGACAGGGCGTATATCAGCCCCAGCATTTT
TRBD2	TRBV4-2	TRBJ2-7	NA	CASSQEAGGSYEQYF	TGTGCCAGCAGCCAAGAGGCGGGGGGATCCTACGAGCAGTACTTC
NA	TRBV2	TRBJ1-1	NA	CASSGGDSLVAFF	TGTGCCAGCAGCGGCGGTGACAGCCTCGTCGCTTTCTTT